This T cell receptor (beta chain) was identified during a study of T cells after yellow fever vaccination. MiXCR, run by TCRdb on the 5' RACE reads, gives a single entry per CDR3 protein. The profile shows 550,000 to 750,000 distinct CDR3 sequences, roughly 12% of them singletons. Trimming at V came to 5 bases and at J to 4 bases, leaving 5 bases not matched to a gene. CDR3 length equals 14 residues. Germline CDR1 reads SGHTA; CDR2 reads FQGNSA. This clonotype was counted ten times or more. V is TRBV7-2 and J is TRBJ2-3, with 8 bases matching TRBD2. The material sequenced was PBMCs, taken on the day of the yellow fever booster vaccination. This clonotype was sampled from a man between 25 and 39 years old who received the YFV17D yellow fever vaccine. The chain's CDR3 is CASSLGLAADTQYF. CDR3 DNA: TGTGCCAGCAGCCTCGGACTAGCTGCAGATACGCAGTATTTT. The whole variable domain, remainder taken from reference TRBV7-2 and TRBJ2-3, is GAGVSQSPSNKVTEKGKDVELRCDPISGHTALYWYRQSLGQGLEFLIYFQGNSAPDKSGLPSDRFSAERTGGSVSTLTIQRTQQEDSAVYLCASSLGLAADTQYFGPGTRLTVL.